This T cell receptor (beta chain) was sequenced in a study of T-cell reconstitution after alpha-beta-depleted transplantation in children. This clonotype was counted at least ten times. Unique molecular identifiers were used to barcode this TCRbeta library. A single record per CDR3 protein comes from TCRdb applying MiXCR to the PCR reads. The repertoire consists of about 91,000 distinct CDR3 sequences, with approximately 9.2% occurring once and the leading ten covering 5.5% to 7%. This sequence originates from a human donor who donated a stem cell graft to a child with congenital amegakaryocytic thrombocytopenia. The sample consisted of PBMCs from the stem cell graft donor, taken from the stem cell graft.

CDR3 coding DNA: TGTGCCAGCACCGTCGACGGGAGCTTCTACAATGAGCAGTTCTTC. Its protein product is CASTVDGSFYNEQFF. The chain uses TRBV12-3 or TRBV12-4 and TRBJ2-1; D is possibly TRBD2 (6 bases). This CDR3 is built from 15 residues. V was trimmed by 7 bases and J by 3 bases, leaving 16 bases between them.